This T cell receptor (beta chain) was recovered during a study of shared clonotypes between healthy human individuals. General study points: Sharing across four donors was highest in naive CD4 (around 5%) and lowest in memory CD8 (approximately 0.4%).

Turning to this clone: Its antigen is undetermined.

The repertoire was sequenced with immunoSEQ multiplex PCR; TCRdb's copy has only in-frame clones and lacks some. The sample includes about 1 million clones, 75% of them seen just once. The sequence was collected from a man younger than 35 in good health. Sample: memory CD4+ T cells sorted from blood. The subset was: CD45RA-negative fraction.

The CDR3, as DNA: TGCGCCAGCAGCCAAGATCCCTCGGGTCGGAACACCATATATTTT. Amino acids: CASSQDPSGRNTIYF. This chain links TRBV4-1 with TRBJ1-3; D call uncertain. Germline-derived CDR1 and CDR2 are MGHRA and YSYEKL. The V end lost 0 bases, the J end lost 7 bases, and 13 bases lay between the germline ends. The length of the CDR3 is 15 residues.